One and the same sample provided the 13 T cell receptor beta chains below, sequenced in a study of beta chain features in type 1 diabetes. Study findings and constraints: When Type 1 diabetes patients were examined, their TCRB CDR3s proved moderately but significantly shorter in all four CD4+ subsets.

Sequenced material consisted of expressed TCRB transcripts (all of the isolated RNA was reverse transcribed). This table comes from immunoSEQ multiplex PCR, and its TCRdb copy is limited to in-frame clones, with some not included. The sample holds 640,000 or so clones, about 14% seen once. No antigens are known for them. The sequenced material came from naive CD4+ T cells from blood. Source of these receptors: a man aged 18 to 29 with type 1 diabetes.

The chain joins TRBV5-1 to TRBJ2-2; 7 nucleotides match TRBD1. The J segment lost 6 bases and the V segment lost 9 bases, leaving 11 bases of the junction unmatched. CDR3 length: 14 residues. In germline, CDR1 is SGHRS, CDR2 YFSETQ. CDR3 in DNA: TGCGCCATTATCAGGGGGTACAGATCCGGGGAGCTGTTTTTT. Translation gives CAIIRGYRSGELFF.

The V call is TRBV5-1, the J call TRBJ1-4; TRBD1 agrees at 7 bases. From germline, CDR1 is SGHRS and CDR2 YFSETQ. The V and J ends lost 7 bases and 4 bases, in that order; junction bases with no gene match: 7. The CDR3 is made up of 14 amino acids. The CDR3 is CASSPGQINEKLFF. CDR3 DNA: TGCGCCAGCTCTCCGGGACAGATTAATGAAAAACTGTTTTTT.

This clone was observed a few times. Other nucleotide sequences in the sample specify the same CDR3. The V and J genes are TRBV9 and TRBJ2-7; no reliable D call. Trimming took 2 bases from V and 2 from J, leaving 11 bases between them. The CDR3 has 14 amino acids. CDR1 is SGDLS and CDR2 is YYNGEE in the germline V gene. The CDR3 nucleotides read TGTGCCAGCAGCGTCGGGCAAGGCCCCTACGAGCAGTACTTC. This codes for CASSVGQGPYEQYF.

The sample holds a few counts of this clone. This chain connects TRBV29-1 to TRBJ2-5, with 7 positions matching TRBD1. CDR1 SQVTM and CDR2 ANQGSEA come from the germline V gene. The CDR3 extends over 13 amino acids. Trimming took 4 bases from V and 1 from J; bases not matched to a gene: 3. CDR3 bases: TGCAGCGTTGGTCGACAGGGCCAAGAGACCCAGTACTTC. Translation: CSVGRQGQETQYF.

The rearrangement links TRBV19 to TRBJ2-1; TRBD2 agrees at 10 bases. V was clipped by 8 bases and J by 2 bases; unmatched bases: 9. The CDR3 consists of 16 residues. Germline values: CDR1 LNHDA, CDR2 SQIVND (reference sequence). The CDR3 spells CASRLAGERPYNEQFF. The CDR3 DNA follows: TGTGCCAGTCGTCTAGCGGGAGAAAGGCCCTACAATGAGCAGTTCTTC.

The gene calls are TRBV30 and TRBJ1-2, with 8 bases fitting TRBD1. The germline CDR1 and CDR2 sequences are GTSNPN and SVGIG (reference sequence). The CDR3 covers 13 residues. V was pared by 4 bases and J by 4 bases, with 5 bases of the junction left unmatched. The CDR3 DNA reads as TGTGCCTGGATAAAGACAGGGGCCTATGGCTACACCTTC. This encodes CAWIKTGAYGYTF.

This chain links TRBV25-1 with TRBJ1-2; TRBD1 matches 7 bases. J gave up 4 bases and V 6 bases, and 8 bases lay outside the gene matches. The CDR3 length is 14 residues. From germline, CDR1 is MGHDK and CDR2 SYGVNS. The CDR3 DNA is TGTGCCAGCAGCCCGACAGGGACGACCTATGGCTACACCTTC. Protein sequence: CASSPTGTTYGYTF.

This chain links TRBV6-5 with TRBJ1-4, with D possibly being TRBD1 (6 bases). The CDR3 spans 14 residues. V lost 8 bases and J lost 8, with 18 bases in between. Looked up from germline, CDR1 is MNHEY and CDR2 is SVGAGI. CDR3: CASRTGGAGEKLFF. In nucleotides, the CDR3 is TGTGCCAGCCGCACCGGGGGGGCAGGGGAAAAACTGTTTTTT.

The chain carries TRBV4-1 and TRBJ1-5, with D maybe TRBD1 (5 bases). V dropped 0 bases and J dropped 7 bases, with 7 bases sitting between them. The CDR3 spans 13 residues. Germline loops: CDR1 MGHRA, CDR2 YSYEKL. The CDR3 sequence: CASSQDGGQPQHF. CDR3 sequence (DNA): TGCGCCAGCAGCCAAGATGGGGGACAGCCCCAGCATTTT.

The genes are TRBV7-2 and TRBJ2-1, with TRBD2 identical over 7 bases. The germline gives CDR1 SGHTA, CDR2 FQGNSA. Trimming took 5 bases from V and 3 from J; bases not matched to a gene: 4. CDR3 size: 14 residues. The DNA for the CDR3 is TGTGCCAGCAGCCCCTCTAGCGGCTACAATGAGCAGTTCTTC. As protein: CASSPSSGYNEQFF.

V usage is TRBV30 and J usage is TRBJ2-7, with a weak D call TRBD1 (5 bases). Germline CDR1 reads GTSNPN; CDR2 reads SVGIG (reference sequence). The CDR3 covers 13 residues. The germline V and J ends were trimmed by 2 bases and 0 bases, with 8 bases remaining between them. CDR3 nucleotide sequence: TGTGCCTGGAGTCCTGGGGCCTCCTACGAGCAGTACTTC. Translation: CAWSPGASYEQYF.

This clone was observed a handful of times. The genes are TRBV7-2 and TRBJ2-3; D gene uncertain. The germline CDR1 and CDR2 sequences are SGHTA and FQGNSA. The CDR3 extends over 13 amino acids. Trimming stripped 0 bases from V and 4 bases from J, with 5 bases between. As DNA, the CDR3 is TGTGCCAGCAGCTTAGCTGCTGCAGATACGCAGTATTTT. This translates into CASSLAAADTQYF.

V gene TRBV29-1 combines with J gene TRBJ1-6; a weak D match, TRBD1 (5 bases). Looked up from germline, CDR1 is SQVTM and CDR2 is ANQGSEA. The CDR3 consists of 14 residues. Trimming left V 5 bases short and J 7 bases short, with 15 bases between. DNA for the CDR3: TGCAGCGTTCTCCTCCGGGACGGCAATTCACCCCTCCACTTT. It specifies CSVLLRDGNSPLHF.